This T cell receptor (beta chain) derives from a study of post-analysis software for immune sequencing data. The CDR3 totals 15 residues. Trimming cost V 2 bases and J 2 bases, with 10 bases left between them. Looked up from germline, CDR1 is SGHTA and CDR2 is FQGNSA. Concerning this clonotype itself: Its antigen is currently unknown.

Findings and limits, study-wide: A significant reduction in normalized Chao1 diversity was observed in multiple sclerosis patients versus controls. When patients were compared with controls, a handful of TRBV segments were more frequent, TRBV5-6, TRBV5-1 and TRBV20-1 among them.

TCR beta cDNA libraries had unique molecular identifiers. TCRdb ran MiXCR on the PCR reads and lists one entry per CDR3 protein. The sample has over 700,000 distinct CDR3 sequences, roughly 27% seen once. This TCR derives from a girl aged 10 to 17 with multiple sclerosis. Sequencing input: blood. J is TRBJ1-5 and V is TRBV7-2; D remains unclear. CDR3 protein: CASSLQEHGNQPQHF. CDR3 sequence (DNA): TGTGCCAGCAGCTTACAGGAACACGGCAATCAGCCCCAGCATTTT.